This TCR beta chain was identified in a study of blood T cell repertoires in COVID-19. Across the whole study: Sources were T cells, B-cell-depleted T cells, or PBMCs; the material itself was cDNA or gDNA.

Germline V CDR1 and CDR2: SGHTA, FQGTGA. The CDR3 is made up of 18 amino acids. The V gene lost 5 bases and the J gene lost 3 bases, with 24 bases spanning the gap. Original processing notes: How many nucleated cells were present was estimated from reference gene primer amplification. Assay used: immunoSEQ multiplex PCR; TCRdb lists only in-frame clones, some missing. That table gives V, J and clone size, and the DNA gave D and trimming. The table shows around 210,000 clones, with approximately 86% occurring only once. The clonotype comes from a man between 18 and 29 years old with active or convalescent COVID-19. Sequenced: peripheral blood. The rearrangement uses TRBV7-3 and TRBJ2-3; D perhaps matches TRBD2 (5 bases). CDR3 amino acids: CASSKDLTLRSQTDTQYF. Written as DNA, the CDR3 is TGTGCCAGCAGCAAGGACTTAACCCTAAGATCGCAGACAGATACGCAGTATTTT.